This TCR beta chain was sequenced in a study of control samples from healthy donors and cancer patients. Produced via immunoSEQ multiplex PCR; TCRdb's table is partial and in-frame only. In the table there are tens of thousands of clones, around 81% of which are singletons. This CDR3 comprises 13 residues. Germline CDR1 LNHNV, CDR2 YYDKDF (reference sequence). The V end lost 3 bases, the J end lost 4 bases, and 7 bases lay between the germline ends. The J gene is TRBJ2-1, the V gene TRBV15; D is possibly TRBD1 or TRBD2 (5 bases each). The receptor was derived from a man aged 30 to 39 in good health. Sequences were obtained from blood. CDR3 DNA: TGTGCCACCAGCAGGGGACGGTACAATGAGCAGTTCTTC. Encoded protein: CATSRGRYNEQFF.